What follows are 19 T cell receptor beta chains derived from one specimen sequenced in a study of neurological immune-mediated disorders. Using its own MiXCR run on the 5' RACE reads, TCRdb lists one record per CDR3 protein. Of fewer than 75,000 distinct CDR3 sequences in the sample, almost 3.5% were seen once. Sequenced input: PBMCs. The receptors originated from a middle-aged man with multiple sclerosis.

This clonotype was seen many times. The chain employs TRBV21-1 and TRBJ2-5; the DNA was not compared with TRBD1, the D call given in the table. TRBV21-1 corresponds to a pseudogene. This CDR3 region has 16 residues. In DNA form, the CDR3 reads TGTGCCAGCAGCAAAGTGGCAGGTGTCCCAAAAGAGACCCAGTACTTC. This encodes CASSKVAGVPKETQYF.

This clonotype appeared many times. V and J are TRBV6-5 and TRBJ1-1; 7 positions agree with TRBD1. The germline gives CDR1 MNHEY, CDR2 SVGAGI. V shed 6 bases and J 3 bases; nucleotides not matched to a gene: 4. The CDR3 is made up of 13 amino acids. The CDR3 DNA reads as TGTGCCAGCAGAGGAACAGGGGACACTGAAGCTTTCTTT. It yields the protein CASRGTGDTEAFF.

This clonotype was detected ten times or more. This chain uses TRBV20-1 with TRBJ2-7; no firm D call. Germline V gives CDR1 DFQATT, CDR2 SNEGSKA (reference sequence). This CDR3 contains 11 residues. Trimming took 1 base from V and 1 from J, leaving 2 bases between them. CDR3 protein: CSARGSYEQYF. Here the CDR3 DNA reads TGCAGTGCTAGAGGGTCCTACGAGCAGTACTTC.

At least ten counts were recorded for this clonotype. V gene TRBV6-1 combines with J gene TRBJ1-6, with a weak D call TRBD1 (5 bases). V was clipped by 10 bases and J by 0 bases, with 16 bases between them. The CDR3 contains 16 residues. Germline CDR1 MNHNS, CDR2 SASEGT. The CDR3 here is CATLVGQSSYNSPLHF. The CDR3 coding sequence is TGTGCCACCCTTGTGGGGCAGAGCTCCTATAATTCACCCCTCCACTTT.

This clonotype was observed many times. V usage is TRBV20-1 and J usage is TRBJ2-3; 12 bases align to TRBD2. V lost 5 bases and J lost 5; bases outside the gene matches: 8. Germline CDR1 and CDR2: DFQATT and SNEGSKA (reference sequence). The CDR3 totals 15 residues. The CDR3 loop reads CSAPRTSGVGDTQYF. The DNA for the CDR3 is TGCAGTGCTCCACGGACTAGCGGGGTAGGAGATACGCAGTATTTT.

This clonotype was detected many times. The V and J genes are TRBV5-1 and TRBJ1-2, with D perhaps matching TRBD1 (6 bases). Germline values: CDR1 SGHRS, CDR2 YFSETQ. V lost 0 bases and J 7 bases, leaving 13 bases between the germline ends. This CDR3 is built from 14 residues. The CDR3 is CASSLDQGFGGYTF. CDR3 DNA: TGCGCCAGCAGCTTGGATCAGGGGTTCGGTGGCTACACCTTC.

This clonotype has a count of ten or more. The chain carries TRBV20-1 and TRBJ2-4, with TRBD2 matching over 16 bases. Germline assignment: CDR1 DFQATT and CDR2 SNEGSKA (reference sequence). The CDR3 spans 16 residues. Trimming took 2 bases from V and 8 from J; bases not matched to a gene: 6. Here the CDR3 reads CSARLGTSGGADIQYF. The CDR3 coding sequence is TGCAGTGCTAGATTGGGGACTAGCGGGGGGGCAGACATTCAGTACTTC.

This clonotype was recorded at least ten times. The chain couples TRBV29-1 to TRBJ2-2; 11 bases align to TRBD2. The J segment lost 1 base and the V segment lost 6 bases, leaving 4 bases of the junction unmatched. The germline gives CDR1 SQVTM, CDR2 ANQGSEA. CDR3 length: 15 residues. CDR3 sequence reads: CSVLGLAENTGELFF. The CDR3 DNA reads TGCAGCGTCCTGGGACTAGCGGAGAACACCGGGGAGCTGTTTTTT.

This clonotype was counted at least ten times. CDR3 protein: CSANTGNQPQHF. Here the CDR3 DNA reads TGCAGTGCAAACACAGGAAATCAGCCCCAGCATTTT. The J gene is TRBJ1-5, the V gene TRBV20-1, with a tentative D call TRBD1 (5 bases). Germline CDR1 and CDR2: DFQATT and SNEGSKA (reference sequence). The length of the CDR3 is 12 residues. V lost 6 bases and J 4 bases, leaving 10 bases between the germline ends.

In this sample, this clonotype turned up many times. The V gene is TRBV12-3 or TRBV12-4, the J gene TRBJ2-7; a weak D match, TRBD2 (5 bases). The CDR3 consists of 14 residues. V was shortened by 5 bases and J by 1 base, with 12 bases between the two germline ends. CDR3 loop: CASSRSTRSYEQYF. As DNA, the CDR3 is TGTGCCAGCAGTCGTTCTACTAGGTCCTACGAGCAGTACTTC.

This clonotype was seen repeatedly, ten times or more. The V gene is TRBV5-1, the J gene TRBJ2-1; D tentatively reads TRBD1 or TRBD2 (7 bases each). CDR3 length equals 15 residues. Trimming took off 4 bases at V and 6 bases at J, with 17 bases between the two ends. Germline loops: CDR1 SGHRS, CDR2 YFSETQ. The CDR3 reads CASSPVIRGGNEQFF. The DNA for the CDR3 is TGCGCCAGCAGCCCGGTTATCAGGGGGGGCAATGAGCAGTTCTTC. Complete variable domain (other parts from reference TRBV5-1 and TRBJ2-1): KAGVTQTPRYLIKTRGQQVTLSCSPISGHRSVSWYQQTPGQGLQFLFEYFSETQRNKGNFPGRFSGRQFSNSRSEMNVSTLELGDSALYLCASSPVIRGGNEQFFGPGTRLTVL.

This clonotype occurred many times. This rearrangement joins TRBV3-1 to TRBJ1-1; tentatively, D is TRBD1 (5 bases). The germline CDR1 and CDR2 sequences are LGHDT and YNNKEL (reference sequence). The CDR3 runs 15 residues. The V end lost 1 base, the J end lost 4 bases, and 13 bases lay between the germline ends. CDR3 in amino acids: CASSQVPGRITEAFF. The CDR3 DNA reads TGTGCCAGCAGCCAAGTCCCAGGGAGGATCACTGAAGCTTTCTTT.

This clonotype was seen ten or more times. This chain links TRBV12-3 or TRBV12-4 with TRBJ2-1; D is perhaps TRBD1 or TRBD2 (5 bases each). CDR3 length: 15 residues. V gave up 6 bases and J gave up 2 bases, with 14 bases separating them. CDR3 bases: TGTGCCAGCAGCTTCGACCTGGGGGCCTACAATGAGCAGTTCTTC. Its translation: CASSFDLGAYNEQFF.

This clonotype showed up many times. The gene calls are TRBV6-5 and TRBJ2-2; D gene ambiguous. This CDR3 is 14 amino acids long. Germline CDR1 and CDR2: MNHEY and SVGAGI. The ends were cut back, 0 bases at V and 6 bases at J, with 8 bases in the middle. CDR3 coding DNA: TGTGCCAGCAGTTACTCGACCGGACCCGGGGAGCTGTTTTTT. It codes for CASSYSTGPGELFF.

In this sample, this clonotype turned up many times. The chain recombines TRBV20-1 with TRBJ1-5; 8 bases fit TRBD1. V shed 2 bases and J 1 base; nucleotides not matched to a gene: 1. The length of the CDR3 is 14 residues. Per germline, CDR1 DFQATT and CDR2 SNEGSKA (reference sequence). CDR3 DNA: TGCAGTGCTAGACGACAGGGGAGCAATCAGCCCCAGCATTTT. Its translation: CSARRQGSNQPQHF.

This clonotype was detected many times. The V call is TRBV27, the J call TRBJ1-2; perhaps TRBD1 as D (5 bases). This CDR3 region has 15 residues. The V and J ends lost 5 bases and 4 bases respectively, with 17 bases between them. CDR1 and CDR2 from the germline V gene are MNHEY and SMNVEV (reference sequence). CDR3 in amino acids: CASSLGGVLGYGYTF. The CDR3 DNA reads TGTGCCAGCAGTCTGGGGGGGGTCCTTGGCTATGGCTACACCTTC.

The table lists this clonotype with a few counts. At one end the junction does not follow the germline gene, possibly because of a read error. The chain carries TRBV6-6 and TRBJ1-6; no clear D gene. The V gene's germline CDR1 is MNHNY and CDR2 SVGAGI (reference sequence). There are 15 residues in the CDR3. The CDR3 DNA reads TGTGCCAGCAGTTTTCCGGACGGTAATAATTCAACCCTCAACTTT. This translates into CASSFPDGNNSTLNF.

This clonotype was recorded many times. The CDR3, as DNA: TGTGCCAGCAGCCGACTGACCGGGACAGGGAATCAGCCCCAGCATTTT. It is translated as CASSRLTGTGNQPQHF. The chain uses TRBV5-6 and TRBJ1-5, with TRBD1 matching over 9 bases. Per the germline V gene, CDR1 is SGHDT and CDR2 is YYEEEE. V lost 4 bases and J lost 4; bases outside the gene matches: 9. The CDR3 covers 16 residues.

Ten or more counts support this clonotype. The chain couples TRBV29-1 to TRBJ1-2; 10 bases map to TRBD1. The CDR3 is made up of 13 amino acids. Unmatched junction bases numbered 2, after V lost 7 bases and J lost 0 bases. Germline V CDR1 and CDR2: SQVTM, ANQGSEA. CDR3: CSGGQGANYGYTF. The CDR3 DNA sequence: TGCAGCGGTGGACAGGGGGCTAACTATGGCTACACCTTC.